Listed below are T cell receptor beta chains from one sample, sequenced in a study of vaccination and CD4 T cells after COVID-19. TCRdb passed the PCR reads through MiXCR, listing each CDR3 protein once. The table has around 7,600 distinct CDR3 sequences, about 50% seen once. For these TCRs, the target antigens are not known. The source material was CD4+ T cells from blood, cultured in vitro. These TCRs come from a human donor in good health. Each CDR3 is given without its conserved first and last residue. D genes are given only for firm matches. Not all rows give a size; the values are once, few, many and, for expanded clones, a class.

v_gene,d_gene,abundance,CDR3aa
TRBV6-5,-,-,ASSYSSRAGANVLT
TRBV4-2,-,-,ASSQGRVYYGYT
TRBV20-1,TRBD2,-,SVGTGLAGGPTDTQY
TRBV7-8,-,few,ASSLTGNTGELF
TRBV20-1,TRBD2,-,SAIEGGLAGANTGELF
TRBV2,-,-,ASSEWGTGNTEAF
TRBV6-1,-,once,ASSDQTGRVREQY
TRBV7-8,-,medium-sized,ASSLQPDGVSPLH
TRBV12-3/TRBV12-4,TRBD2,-,ASSDPGLPPDTQY
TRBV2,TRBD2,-,ASMVSGGSYNEQF
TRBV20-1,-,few,SARETGNQPQH
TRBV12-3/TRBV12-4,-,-,ASRLTGEEY
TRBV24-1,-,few,ATSMNTEAF
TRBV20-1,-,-,SAGARDGYNEQF
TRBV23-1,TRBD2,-,ASSQSDGGDLTDTQY
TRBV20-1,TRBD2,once,SAGGRADTQY
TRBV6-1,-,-,ASSEGGPAYGGYT
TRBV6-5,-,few,ASSFPVLAYSNQPQH
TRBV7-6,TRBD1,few,ASSYGTGVSVETQY
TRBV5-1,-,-,ASSLGQPSEAF
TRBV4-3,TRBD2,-,ASSQVGGGSTDTQY
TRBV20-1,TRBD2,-,SARIPAGIPNEQF
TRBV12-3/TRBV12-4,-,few,ASSRTAGELF
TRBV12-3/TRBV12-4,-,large,ASSLAGGTEAF
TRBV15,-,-,ATSRERLGLNYGYT
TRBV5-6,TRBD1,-,ASTLSGQGAIWYGYT
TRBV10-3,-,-,AISANVQVNTEAF
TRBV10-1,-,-,ASSESSRGVEAF
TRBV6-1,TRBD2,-,ASTLLAGQLGTDTQY
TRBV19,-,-,ASSVLPAGYEQY
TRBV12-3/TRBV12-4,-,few,ASSSAGRPYGYT
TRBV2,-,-,ASSELGYPQPQH
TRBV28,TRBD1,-,ASSSQGANTEAF
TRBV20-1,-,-,SANTGTNQPQH
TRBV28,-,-,ASKVGNQPQH
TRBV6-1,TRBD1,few,ASGGTGALRRAF
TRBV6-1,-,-,ASSGSNQPQH
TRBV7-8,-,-,ASRLDSWRENEQY
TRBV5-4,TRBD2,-,ASSPGTSGTYEQY
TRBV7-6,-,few,ASSLGQNTEAF
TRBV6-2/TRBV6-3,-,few,ASSYQSSYNSPLH
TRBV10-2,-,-,ASRRGVAGSYNEQF
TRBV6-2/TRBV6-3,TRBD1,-,ASSTTGEGNQAQH
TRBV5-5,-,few,ASSSTGYYGYT
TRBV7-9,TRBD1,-,ASSRTGSSYNSPLH
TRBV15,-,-,ATSRPYYRNYGYT
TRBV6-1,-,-,ASTSNWDFQETQY
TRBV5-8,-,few,ASSFTTEWTEAF
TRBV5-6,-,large,ASSLLGVGRRTEAF
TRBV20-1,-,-,SARAGTGVGYT
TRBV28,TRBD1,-,ASSLDRGLNSGANVLT
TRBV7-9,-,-,ASSLEVNTEAF
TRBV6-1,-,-,ASRPRGNEQF
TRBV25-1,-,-,ASIPDGSGNTIY
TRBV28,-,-,ASRVGTEAF
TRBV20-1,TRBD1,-,SARTGYSNQPQH
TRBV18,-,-,ASSPRNTEAF
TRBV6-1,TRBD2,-,ASRRGLAATDTQY